This T cell receptor (beta chain) was recovered during a study of Tregs in tolerant kidney transplant recipients. The V gene's germline CDR1 is MGHDK and CDR2 SYGVNS. The CDR3 sequence is 16 residues long. J gave up 0 bases and V 3 bases, and 6 bases lay outside the gene matches. The table came from immunoSEQ multiplex PCR; TCRdb's copy has only in-frame clones and leaves some out. The data show 110,000 or so clones, with about 90% seen just once and approximately 0.59% held by the top ten. The gene calls are TRBV25-1 and TRBJ2-3, with 7 bases fitting TRBD2. This TCR was sampled from a human donor in good health. The sequenced sample was CD4+ T cells from blood. The CDR3 here is CASSDYGSGSTDTQYF. CDR3 DNA: TGTGCCAGCAGTGATTATGGTAGCGGGAGCACAGATACGCAGTATTTT.